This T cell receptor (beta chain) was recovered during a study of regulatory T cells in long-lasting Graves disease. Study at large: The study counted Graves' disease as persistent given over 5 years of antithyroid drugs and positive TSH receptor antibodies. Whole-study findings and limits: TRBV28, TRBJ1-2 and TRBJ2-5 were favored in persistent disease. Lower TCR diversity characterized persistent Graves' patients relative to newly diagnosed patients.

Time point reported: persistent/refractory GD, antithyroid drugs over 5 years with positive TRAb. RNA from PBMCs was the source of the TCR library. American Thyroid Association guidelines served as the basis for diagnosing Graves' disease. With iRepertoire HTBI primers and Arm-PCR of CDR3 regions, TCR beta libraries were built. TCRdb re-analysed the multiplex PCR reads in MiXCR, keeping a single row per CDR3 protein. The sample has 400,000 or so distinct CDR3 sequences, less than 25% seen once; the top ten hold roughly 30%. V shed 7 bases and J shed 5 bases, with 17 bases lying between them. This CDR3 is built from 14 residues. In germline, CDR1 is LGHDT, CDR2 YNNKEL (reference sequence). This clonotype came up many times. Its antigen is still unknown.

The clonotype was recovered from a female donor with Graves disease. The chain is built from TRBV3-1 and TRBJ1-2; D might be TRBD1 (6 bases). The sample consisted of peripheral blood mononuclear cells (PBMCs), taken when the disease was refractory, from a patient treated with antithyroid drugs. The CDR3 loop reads CASTPGTGKYGYTF. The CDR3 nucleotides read TGTGCCAGCACCCCCGGCACAGGGAAATATGGCTACACCTTC.